The 25 T cell receptor beta chains below all came from one sample that was sequenced in a study of T cell responses to AZD1222 COVID-19 vaccine. Sequenced by immunoSEQ multiplex PCR; TCRdb stores in-frame clones only, minus some. Of 150,000 to 200,000 clones in the sample, roughly nine tenths were seen once. The sequenced sample was peripheral blood, obtained on day 0 of AZD1222 vaccination. The source of these receptors is an adult in good health.

This chain connects TRBV7-9 to TRBJ1-3, with D unresolved. Trimming shortened V by 5 bases and J by 0 bases, and 8 bases separated the two germline ends. This CDR3 is 14 amino acids long. The germline gives CDR1 SEHNR, CDR2 FQNEAQ (reference sequence). This CDR3 is CASSVRSSGNTIYF. The CDR3, as DNA: TGTGCCAGCAGCGTGCGAAGCTCTGGAAACACCATATATTTT.

V is TRBV9 and J is TRBJ1-1; TRBD1 might be the D (5 bases). CDR1 and CDR2 (germline): SGDLS, YYNGEE. CDR3 length: 16 amino acids. Trimming pared 3 bases from V and 2 bases from J, leaving 17 bases between. CDR3 protein: CASSDQLGRINTEAFF. CDR3 in DNA: TGTGCCAGCAGCGACCAACTGGGACGGATCAACACTGAAGCTTTCTTT.

The V gene is TRBV9, the J gene TRBJ1-2; D is perhaps TRBD1 (5 bases). The ends were cut back, 4 bases at V and 2 bases at J, with 15 bases in the middle. Germline V gene sequence: CDR1 SGDLS, CDR2 YYNGEE. This CDR3 spans 15 amino acids. Here the CDR3 DNA reads TGTGCCAGCAGCCCCCAGGTGAGACAGAACTATGGCTACACCTTC. Its protein is CASSPQVRQNYGYTF.

This rearrangement joins TRBV20-1 to TRBJ2-7; no clear D gene. The V end lost 3 bases, the J end lost 0 bases, and 9 bases lay between the germline ends. The V gene's germline CDR1 is DFQATT and CDR2 SNEGSKA (reference sequence). The CDR3 covers 13 residues. CDR3 residues: CSASPAVSYEQYF. CDR3 sequence (DNA): TGCAGTGCTAGTCCCGCAGTCTCCTACGAGCAGTACTTC.

The rearrangement uses TRBV6-4 and TRBJ1-2; TRBD1 might be the D (5 bases). V lost 5 bases, J lost 2 bases, and 9 bases lay in between. The CDR3 contains 13 residues. Germline CDR1 is MRHNA and CDR2 is SNTAGT. As DNA, the CDR3 is TGTGCCAGCAGTAAAACAGGAAACTATGGCTACACCTTC. Encoded protein: CASSKTGNYGYTF.

In this sample, this clone turned up a few times. This rearrangement joins TRBV28 to TRBJ1-1; 12 bases are a match to TRBD1. There are 19 residues in the CDR3. Germline CDR1 is MDHEN and CDR2 is SYDVKM. V was pared by 6 bases and J by 1 base, with 15 bases of the junction left unmatched. The CDR3 DNA is TGTGCCAGCAGCTTGGGGACAGGGGGCTTCCAAATCCGGAACACTGAAGCTTTCTTT. Amino acid sequence: CASSLGTGGFQIRNTEAFF.

V and J are TRBV11-2 and TRBJ2-7; D is possibly TRBD1 or TRBD2 (6 bases each). In germline, CDR1 is SGHAT, CDR2 FQNNGV. The CDR3 spans 14 residues. Trimming removed 5 bases from V and 3 bases from J, with 14 bases in between. The CDR3 loop is CASSADEGGYEQYV. Written as DNA, the CDR3 is TGTGCCAGCAGCGCAGACGAGGGGGGCTACGAGCAGTACGTC.

This clone has only one observation. The rearrangement uses TRBV24-1 and TRBJ1-1; TRBD1 aligns across 7 bases. The CDR3 spans 11 residues. The J segment lost 3 bases and the V segment lost 12 bases, leaving 3 bases of the junction unmatched. The germline gives CDR1 KGHDR, CDR2 SFDVKD. The CDR3 reads CASGTDTEAFF. CDR3 nucleotide sequence: TGTGCCTCCGGGACAGACACTGAAGCTTTCTTT.

The chain recombines TRBV2 with TRBJ2-1; 9 positions agree with TRBD2. The CDR3 runs 15 residues. Trimming removed 4 bases from V and 7 bases from J; junction bases left unmatched: 8. Germline V gives CDR1 SNHLY, CDR2 FYNNEI. In DNA, the CDR3 is TGTGCCAGCAGTGCCCGACTAGCGGTGCTGAATGAGCAGTTCTTC. Protein: CASSARLAVLNEQFF. Using reference TRBV2 and TRBJ2-1 for the parts outside the CDR3, the full variable domain is EPEVTQTPSHQVTQMGQEVILRCVPISNHLYFYWYRQILGQKVEFLVSFYNNEISEKSEIFDDQFSVERPDGSNFTLKIRSTKLEDSAMYFCASSARLAVLNEQFFGPGTRLTVL.

This chain joins TRBV9 and TRBJ2-7; TRBD1 matches 7 bases. The CDR3 spans 15 residues. Looked up from germline, CDR1 is SGDLS and CDR2 is YYNGEE. The junction had 9 bases not matched to a gene; V was cut back by 0 bases and J by 6 bases. In DNA, the CDR3 is TGTGCCAGCAGCGTAGGCCATTTACAGGGGAGCGAGCAGTACTTC. Translating it yields CASSVGHLQGSEQYF.

V usage is TRBV7-2 and J usage is TRBJ2-4; D tentatively reads TRBD1 or TRBD2 (5 bases each). The CDR3 contains 14 residues. Trimming shortened V by 1 base and J by 8 bases, and 12 bases separated the two germline ends. The germline CDR1 and CDR2 sequences are SGHTA and FQGNSA. Written as DNA, the CDR3 is TGTGCCAGCAGCTTAGAAGGGACCGGATACATTCAGTACTTC. Its translation: CASSLEGTGYIQYF.

On this clone itself: Compared with germline, one end of the junction differs, possibly owing to a read error. The chain has TRBV7-3 and TRBJ1-2, with 7 bases matching TRBD1. The CDR3 loop spans 13 amino acids. Germline CDR1 SGHTA, CDR2 FQGTGA. CDR3 region: CASSLTGEPGYTF. The CDR3, as DNA: TGTGCCAGCAGCCTAACAGGGGAGCCGGGCTACACCTTC.

The chain links TRBV5-1 to TRBJ2-1, with 10 bases identical to TRBD2. Germline CDR1 and CDR2: SGHRS and YFSETQ. The V and J ends lost 2 bases and 7 bases, in that order; junction bases with no gene match: 6. The CDR3 runs to 15 residues. The CDR3 here is CASSLRSSGSNEQFF. DNA of the CDR3: TGCGCCAGCAGCTTACGCTCTAGCGGGAGTAATGAGCAGTTCTTC.

The rearrangement joins TRBV2 to TRBJ2-7; 7 nucleotides align to TRBD2. V was clipped by 5 bases and J by 5 bases; unmatched bases: 12. The V gene's germline CDR1 is SNHLY and CDR2 FYNNEI. This CDR3 has 15 amino acids. CDR3 loop: CASSIQGLGRDEQYF. The CDR3 DNA reads as TGTGCCAGCAGTATCCAAGGACTAGGTAGGGACGAGCAGTACTTC.

The chain joins TRBV15 to TRBJ1-4; D is unresolved. The V gene lost 1 base and the J gene lost 7 bases, with 10 bases spanning the gap. The germline gives CDR1 LNHNV, CDR2 YYDKDF (reference sequence). This CDR3 has 14 residues. The CDR3 DNA sequence: TGTGCCACCAGCAGAGCCGGGGAAACTGAAAAACTGTTTTTT. Its protein product is CATSRAGETEKLFF.

The rearrangement links TRBV19 to TRBJ2-7; D is ambiguous. Trimming removed 6 bases at V and 6 bases at J, with 15 bases between. The germline V gene encodes CDR1 LNHDA and CDR2 SQIVND (reference sequence). The CDR3 covers 13 residues. The CDR3 DNA sequence: TGTGCCAGTAGCCCTGAGTCAGGCGGCGAGCAGTACGTC. Translation: CASSPESGGEQYV.

V gene TRBV30 combines with J gene TRBJ2-5; TRBD1 matches 7 bases. CDR3 length equals 14 residues. Per germline, CDR1 GTSNPN and CDR2 SVGIG (reference sequence). Losses at the gene ends were 3 bases for V and 1 base for J; bases not matched to a gene: 5. This CDR3 reads CAWRKQGFQETQYF. The CDR3 DNA follows: TGTGCCTGGAGGAAACAGGGGTTCCAAGAGACCCAGTACTTC.

The chain carries TRBV25-1 and TRBJ1-4, with D tentatively TRBD1 (5 bases). This CDR3 region has 13 residues. The germline gives CDR1 MGHDK, CDR2 SYGVNS. V lost 11 bases and J lost 2, with 12 bases in between. The CDR3 DNA reads as TGTGCCGTCAAGGGGCAGACTAATGAAAAACTGTTTTTT. It is translated as CAVKGQTNEKLFF.

The rearrangement uses TRBV27 and TRBJ1-5, with 7 bases that match TRBD1. This CDR3 comprises 14 residues. CDR1 MNHEY and CDR2 SMNVEV come from the germline V gene (reference sequence). The V and J ends lost 6 bases and 4 bases, in that order; junction bases with no gene match: 6. CDR3 sequence: CASSTDRRNQPQHF. The CDR3 nucleotides read TGTGCCAGCAGCACGGACAGGCGGAATCAGCCCCAGCATTTT.

The chain employs TRBV6-5 and TRBJ1-1; perhaps TRBD1 as D (5 bases). Germline V gene lookup returns CDR1 MNHEY and CDR2 SVGAGI. V shed 10 bases and J shed 3 bases, with 15 bases lying between them. The CDR3 is 13 amino acids. The CDR3 here is CATSKEGYTEAFF. In DNA, the CDR3 is TGTGCCACCTCCAAGGAGGGGTACACTGAAGCTTTCTTT.

The chain uses TRBV7-2 and TRBJ2-2, with D possibly being TRBD2 (5 bases). With 5 bases removed from V and 8 bases from J, the gap between germline ends came to 18 bases. Per the germline V gene, CDR1 is SGHTA and CDR2 is FQGNSA. The CDR3 sequence is 15 residues long. CDR3 protein: CASSNGRSGGGELFF. In DNA form, the CDR3 reads TGTGCCAGCAGCAACGGTCGAAGCGGCGGGGGGGAGCTGTTTTTT.

The V and J genes are TRBV24-1 and TRBJ1-2, with D perhaps TRBD1 (6 bases). Trimming pared 4 bases from V and 4 bases from J, leaving 15 bases between. The CDR3 has 15 amino acids. Germline values: CDR1 KGHDR, CDR2 SFDVKD. The CDR3 coding sequence is TGTGCCACCAGTGACTCCGGACAGCCCTTCTATGGCTACACCTTC. Amino acids: CATSDSGQPFYGYTF.

The chain combines TRBV5-1 with TRBJ2-2; D remains unclear. This CDR3 is 15 amino acids long. V lost 0 bases and J 0 bases, leaving 6 bases between the germline ends. Germline V lookup: CDR1 SGHRS, CDR2 YFSETQ. The CDR3 protein is CASSLDSTNTGELFF. CDR3 nucleotide sequence: TGCGCCAGCAGCTTGGACAGCACGAACACCGGGGAGCTGTTTTTT. The full variable domain, completed using reference TRBV5-1 and TRBJ2-2, is KAGVTQTPRYLIKTRGQQVTLSCSPISGHRSVSWYQQTPGQGLQFLFEYFSETQRNKGNFPGRFSGRQFSNSRSEMNVSTLELGDSALYLCASSLDSTNTGELFFGEGSRLTVL.

The chain recombines TRBV4-2 with TRBJ1-6, with 11 nucleotides matching TRBD1. The CDR3 length is 16 residues. Germline assignment: CDR1 LGHNA and CDR2 YNFKEQ. Unmatched junction bases numbered 5, after V lost 0 bases and J lost 10 bases. CDR3 coding DNA: TGTGCCAGCAGCCAAGACCTGGGACAGGGGGGCTCACCCCTCCACTTT. The encoded protein is CASSQDLGQGGSPLHF.

This chain uses TRBV7-6 with TRBJ2-3; 12 nucleotides align to TRBD1. CDR1 is SGHVS, CDR2 FNYEAQ, per germline. The CDR3 has 15 amino acids. Trimming removed 5 bases from V and 3 bases from J; junction bases left unmatched: 3. This CDR3 is CASSPGQGATDTQYF. CDR3 bases: TGTGCCAGCAGCCCGGGACAGGGGGCGACAGATACGCAGTATTTT.